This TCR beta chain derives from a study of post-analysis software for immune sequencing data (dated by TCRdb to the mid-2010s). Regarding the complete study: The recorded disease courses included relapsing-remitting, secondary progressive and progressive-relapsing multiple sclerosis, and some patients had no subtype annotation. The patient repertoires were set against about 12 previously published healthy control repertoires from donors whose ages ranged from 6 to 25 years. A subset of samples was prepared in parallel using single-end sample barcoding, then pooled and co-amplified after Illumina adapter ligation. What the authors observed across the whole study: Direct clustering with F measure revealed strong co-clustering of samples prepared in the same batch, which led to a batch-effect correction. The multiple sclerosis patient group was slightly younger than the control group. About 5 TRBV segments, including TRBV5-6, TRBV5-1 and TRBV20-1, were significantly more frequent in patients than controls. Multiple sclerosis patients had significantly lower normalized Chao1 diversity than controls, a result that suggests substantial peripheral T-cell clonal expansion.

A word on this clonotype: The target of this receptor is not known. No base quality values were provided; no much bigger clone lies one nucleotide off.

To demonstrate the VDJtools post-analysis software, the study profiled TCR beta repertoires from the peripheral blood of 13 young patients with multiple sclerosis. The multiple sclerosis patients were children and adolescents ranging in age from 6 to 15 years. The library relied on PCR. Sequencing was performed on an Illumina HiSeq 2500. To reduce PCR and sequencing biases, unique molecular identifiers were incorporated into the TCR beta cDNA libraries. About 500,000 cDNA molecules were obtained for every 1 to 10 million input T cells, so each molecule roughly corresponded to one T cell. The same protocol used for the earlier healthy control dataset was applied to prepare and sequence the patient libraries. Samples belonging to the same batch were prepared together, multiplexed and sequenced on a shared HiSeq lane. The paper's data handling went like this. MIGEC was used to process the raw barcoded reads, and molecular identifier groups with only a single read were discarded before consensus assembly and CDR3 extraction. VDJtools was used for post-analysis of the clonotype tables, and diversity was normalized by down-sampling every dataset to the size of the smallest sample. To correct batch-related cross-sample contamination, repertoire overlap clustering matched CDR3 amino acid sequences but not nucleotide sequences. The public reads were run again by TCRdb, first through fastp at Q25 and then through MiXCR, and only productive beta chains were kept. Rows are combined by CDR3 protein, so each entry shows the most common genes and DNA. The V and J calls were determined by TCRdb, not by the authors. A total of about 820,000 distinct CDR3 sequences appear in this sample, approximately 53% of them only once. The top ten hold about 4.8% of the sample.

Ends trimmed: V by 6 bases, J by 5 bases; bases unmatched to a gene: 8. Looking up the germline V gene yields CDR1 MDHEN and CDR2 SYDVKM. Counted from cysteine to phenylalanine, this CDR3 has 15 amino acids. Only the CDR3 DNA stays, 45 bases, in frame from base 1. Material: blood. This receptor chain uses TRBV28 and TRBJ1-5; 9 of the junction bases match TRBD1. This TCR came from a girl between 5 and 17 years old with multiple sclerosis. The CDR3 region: CASRPGTGWYQPQHF. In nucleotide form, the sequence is TGTGCCAGCAGGCCTGGGACAGGGTGGTATCAGCCCCAGCATTTT.